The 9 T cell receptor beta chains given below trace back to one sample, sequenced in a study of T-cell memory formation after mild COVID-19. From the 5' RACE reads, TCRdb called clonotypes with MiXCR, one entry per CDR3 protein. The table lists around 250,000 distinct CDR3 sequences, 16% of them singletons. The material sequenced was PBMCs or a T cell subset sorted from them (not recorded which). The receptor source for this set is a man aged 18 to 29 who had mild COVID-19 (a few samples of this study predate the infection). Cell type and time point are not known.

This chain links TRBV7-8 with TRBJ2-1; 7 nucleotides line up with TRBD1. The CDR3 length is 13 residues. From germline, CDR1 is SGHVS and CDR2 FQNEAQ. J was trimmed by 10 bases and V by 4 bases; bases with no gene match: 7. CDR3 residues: CASSSDRDVEQFF. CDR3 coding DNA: TGTGCCAGCAGCTCTGACAGGGACGTAGAGCAGTTCTTC.

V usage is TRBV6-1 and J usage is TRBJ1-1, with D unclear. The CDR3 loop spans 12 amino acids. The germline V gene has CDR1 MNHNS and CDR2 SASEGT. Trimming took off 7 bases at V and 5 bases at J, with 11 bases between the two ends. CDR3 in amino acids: CASKAWSTEAFF. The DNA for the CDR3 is TGTGCCAGCAAGGCTTGGAGTACTGAAGCTTTCTTT.

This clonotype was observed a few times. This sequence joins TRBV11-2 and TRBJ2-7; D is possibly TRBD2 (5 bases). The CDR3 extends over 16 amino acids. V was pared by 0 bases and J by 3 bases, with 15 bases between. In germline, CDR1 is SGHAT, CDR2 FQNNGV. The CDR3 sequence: CASSLDRAGLNYEQYF. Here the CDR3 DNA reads TGTGCCAGCAGCTTAGATCGGGCAGGACTTAACTACGAGCAGTACTTC.

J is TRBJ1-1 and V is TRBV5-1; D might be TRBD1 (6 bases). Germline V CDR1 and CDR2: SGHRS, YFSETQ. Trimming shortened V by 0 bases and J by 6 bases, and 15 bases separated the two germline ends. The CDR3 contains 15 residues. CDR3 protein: CASSLAPAGEAEAFF. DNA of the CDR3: TGCGCCAGCAGCTTGGCCCCGGCAGGGGAAGCTGAAGCTTTCTTT. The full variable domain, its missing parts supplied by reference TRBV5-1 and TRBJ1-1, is KAGVTQTPRYLIKTRGQQVTLSCSPISGHRSVSWYQQTPGQGLQFLFEYFSETQRNKGNFPGRFSGRQFSNSRSEMNVSTLELGDSALYLCASSLAPAGEAEAFFGQGTRLTVV.

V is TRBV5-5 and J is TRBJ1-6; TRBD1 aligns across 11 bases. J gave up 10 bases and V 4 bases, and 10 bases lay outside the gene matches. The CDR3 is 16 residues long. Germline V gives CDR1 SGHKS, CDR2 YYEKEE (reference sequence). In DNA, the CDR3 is TGTGCCAGCAGCCAGTTTCCCGGGACAGGGGGATCACCCCTCCACTTT. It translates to CASSQFPGTGGSPLHF.

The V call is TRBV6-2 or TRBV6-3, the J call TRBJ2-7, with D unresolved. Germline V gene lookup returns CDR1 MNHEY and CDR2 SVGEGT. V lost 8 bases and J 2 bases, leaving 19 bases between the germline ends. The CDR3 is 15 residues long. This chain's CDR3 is CASWSAKDRTYEQYV. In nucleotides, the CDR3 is TGTGCCAGCTGGTCAGCTAAGGACCGTACCTACGAGCAGTACGTC.

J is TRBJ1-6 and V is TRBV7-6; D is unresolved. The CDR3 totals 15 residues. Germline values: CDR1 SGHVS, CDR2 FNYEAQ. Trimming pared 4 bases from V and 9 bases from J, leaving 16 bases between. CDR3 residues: CASSSQRTGSSPLHF. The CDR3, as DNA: TGTGCCAGCAGCTCTCAAAGGACCGGGTCTTCACCCCTCCACTTT.

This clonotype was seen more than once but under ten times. As DNA, the CDR3 is TGTGCCAGCAGGGGGGCTGAGCAGTTCTTC. It is translated as CASRGAEQFF. The chain links TRBV6-5 to TRBJ2-1, with D possibly being TRBD1 (6 bases). Trimming pared 6 bases from V and 9 bases from J, leaving 6 bases between. CDR1 is MNHEY and CDR2 is SVGAGI in the germline V gene. The CDR3 has 10 amino acids.

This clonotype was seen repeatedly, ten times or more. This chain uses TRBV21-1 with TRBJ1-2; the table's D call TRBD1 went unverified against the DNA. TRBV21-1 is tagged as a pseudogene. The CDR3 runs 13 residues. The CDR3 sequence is CASPPGGTGGYTF. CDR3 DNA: TGTGCCAGCCCGCCCGGCGGGACGGGTGGCTACACCTTC.